These T cell receptor beta chains were read from a single sample in a study of Ad26.COV2.S vaccination and SARS-CoV-2 variants. The protocol was immunoSEQ multiplex PCR, while the TCRdb copy is restricted to in-frame clones and leaves out a portion. In the table there are fewer than 400,000 clones, roughly 80% of which are singletons. The sequenced sample was peripheral blood, obtained in a trial of Ad26.COV2.S vaccine versus placebo. Every receptor here comes from a person aged 18-60 years who received the Ad26.COV2.S COVID-19 vaccine or a placebo. The CDR3 runs from the conserved cysteine through the conserved F or W. The D gene is left open where the match is weak. The size of a clone is reported for some rows only, either as once, few or many, or as a class for expanded clones.

abundance,j_gene,d_gene,v_gene,CDR3aa,CDR3nt
.,TRBJ2-1,.,TRBV19,CASSNSLGGNEQFF,TGTGCCAGTAGTAACTCTCTGGGGGGCAATGAGCAGTTCTTC
.,TRBJ1-2,TRBD1,TRBV28,CASSPPGGAGGYTF,TGTGCCAGCAGCCCTCCAGGGGGCGCGGGAGGCTACACCTTC
.,TRBJ1-5,.,TRBV6-5,CASSLTESGNQPQHF,TGTGCCAGCAGCCTCACTGAGAGCGGCAATCAGCCCCAGCATTTT
.,TRBJ1-5,.,TRBV18,CASSQGNQPQHF,TGTGCCAGCTCACAGGGAAATCAGCCCCAGCATTTT
.,TRBJ2-7,TRBD1,TRBV7-6,CASSSLDRGVHEQYF,TGTGCCAGCAGCTCACTGGACAGGGGGGTTCACGAGCAGTACTTC
few,TRBJ1-2,.,TRBV6-2/TRBV6-3,CASSYKGAQTYGYTF,TGTGCCAGCAGTTACAAGGGAGCACAGACCTATGGCTACACCTTC
.,TRBJ1-2,TRBD1,TRBV9,CASSVEPGGVRDGYTF,TGTGCCAGCAGCGTAGAACCAGGGGGAGTTCGGGATGGCTACACCTTC
.,TRBJ1-5,.,TRBV7-9,CASSPRGGDQPQHF,TGTGCCAGCAGCCCACGGGGCGGGGATCAGCCCCAGCATTTT
once,TRBJ2-5,TRBD1,TRBV24-1,CATQGKGAVETQYF,TGTGCCACCCAGGGCAAGGGGGCTGTTGAGACCCAGTACTTC
once,TRBJ1-4,TRBD1,TRBV5-1,CASSLPGQGATNEKLFF,TGCGCCAGCAGCTTGCCCGGACAGGGGGCAACTAATGAAAAACTGTTTTTT
.,TRBJ2-7,.,TRBV13,CASSLGGVRVGQYF,TGTGCCAGCAGCTTAGGGGGCGTTAGGGTGGGGCAGTACTTC
.,TRBJ2-7,.,TRBV6-5,CASSITQQGREQYF,TGTGCCAGCAGTATTACACAACAGGGTCGTGAGCAGTACTTC
once,TRBJ1-3,.,TRBV5-4,CASSLGQLSSGNTIYF,TGTGCCAGCAGCTTGGGACAACTGAGCTCTGGAAACACCATATATTTT
.,TRBJ2-2,.,TRBV7-9,CASSFSGANTGELFF,TGTGCCAGCAGCTTTTCGGGGGCGAACACCGGGGAGCTGTTTTTT
.,TRBJ1-2,.,TRBV19,CASSNPGALGYTF,TGTGCCAGTAGTAACCCAGGGGCGCTTGGCTACACCTTC
.,TRBJ1-5,.,TRBV7-2,CASSLGFGGNQPQHF,TGTGCCAGCAGCTTAGGGTTTGGGGGCAATCAGCCCCAGCATTTT
.,TRBJ2-7,.,TRBV5-1,CASSLGQGVDEQYF,TGCGCCAGCAGCTTGGGGCAGGGTGTCGACGAGCAGTACTTC
.,TRBJ1-3,.,TRBV27,CASRAGPWGNTIYF,TGTGCCAGCAGGGCGGGGCCGTGGGGAAACACCATATATTTT
.,TRBJ2-3,.,TRBV5-1,CASSFFTDTQYF,TGCGCCAGCAGCTTCTTCACAGATACGCAGTATTTT
.,TRBJ1-5,.,TRBV28,CASSFQRGSNQPQHF,TGTGCCAGCAGTTTTCAGCGGGGGAGCAATCAGCCCCAGCATTTT
.,TRBJ1-1,.,TRBV3-1/TRBV3-2,CASSRLLGGEAFF,TGTGCCAGCAGCCGATTATTAGGGGGGGAAGCTTTCTTT
.,TRBJ1-3,.,TRBV19,CASGRWDENTIYF,TGTGCCAGTGGGAGATGGGACGAGAACACCATATATTTT
.,TRBJ1-1,.,TRBV12-3/TRBV12-4,CASTNSFPTEAFF,TGTGCCAGCACGAACAGTTTCCCCACTGAAGCTTTCTTT
.,TRBJ1-5,.,TRBV12-3/TRBV12-4,CASSLALRQPQHF,TGTGCCAGCAGTTTAGCGCTCCGGCAGCCCCAGCATTTT
.,TRBJ2-7,TRBD1,TRBV3-1/TRBV3-2,CASSPEGAVQREQYF,TGTGCCAGCAGCCCCGAGGGGGCAGTTCAACGCGAGCAGTACTTC
.,TRBJ2-7,.,TRBV6-6,CASSYSRDRLRGEQYF,TGTGCCAGCAGTTACTCCCGGGACAGGCTGCGGGGGGAGCAGTACTTC
.,TRBJ2-5,.,TRBV19,CASSSAVQETQYF,TGTGCCAGTAGTAGTGCCGTCCAAGAGACCCAGTACTTC
.,TRBJ2-1,.,TRBV7-3,CASSRGGISYNEQFF,TGTGCCAGCAGCCGAGGGGGAATTTCCTACAATGAGCAGTTCTTC
few,TRBJ1-5,.,TRBV6-5,CASSSRFQGGNQPQHF,TGTGCCAGCAGTTCCCGATTCCAAGGGGGCAATCAGCCCCAGCATTTT
.,TRBJ2-7,.,TRBV5-6,CASTPRGSYEQYF,TGTGCCAGCACCCCCCGGGGATCCTACGAGCAGTACTTC
.,TRBJ1-1,TRBD1,TRBV27,CASHGQGNLRGTEAFF,TGTGCCAGCCACGGACAGGGGAATCTCAGGGGCACTGAAGCTTTCTTT
.,TRBJ2-2,.,TRBV4-1,CASSQGPGELFF,TGCGCCAGCAGCCAAGGGCCCGGGGAGCTGTTTTTT
.,TRBJ2-5,TRBD2,TRBV5-1,CASSPGTSGGAGETQYF,TGCGCCAGCAGCCCCGGGACTAGCGGGGGGGCCGGGGAGACCCAGTACTTC
once,TRBJ2-7,.,TRBV6-1,CASSEAPSFLYEQYF,TGTGCCAGCAGTGAAGCGCCCAGCTTCCTCTACGAGCAGTACTTC
.,TRBJ2-2,.,TRBV12-5,CASGLSNTGELFF,TGTGCTAGTGGTTTGTCGAACACCGGGGAGCTGTTTTTT
.,TRBJ1-6,.,TRBV6-4,CASRFQGSSPLHF,TGTGCCAGCAGGTTCCAGGGGAGCTCACCCCTCCACTTT
.,TRBJ2-5,.,TRBV5-5,CASSLDSGRETQYF,TGTGCCAGCAGCTTGGATTCGGGCCGGGAGACCCAGTACTTC
.,TRBJ2-7,TRBD1,TRBV5-1,CASSTFDRGISHF,TGCGCCAGCAGCACATTCGACAGGGGAATTTCGCACTTC
once,TRBJ2-1,.,TRBV7-6,CASSYRSEQFF,TGTGCCAGCAGCTACAGGTCGGAGCAGTTCTTC
.,TRBJ1-5,.,TRBV10-3,CAISDLRGSQPQHF,TGTGCCATCAGTGATCTCCGGGGTTCGCAGCCCCAGCATTTT
few,TRBJ1-6,TRBD1,TRBV4-2,CASSRGQELSPLHF,TGTGCCAGCAGCCGCGGACAGGAATTATCACCCCTCCACTTT
.,TRBJ1-4,.,TRBV15,CATSRDYGPEGYNEKLFF,TGTGCCACCAGCAGAGATTACGGACCAGAGGGGTATAATGAAAAACTGTTTTTT
.,TRBJ1-2,TRBD1,TRBV5-4,CASSLQGTGVYGYTF,TGTGCCAGCAGCTTACAAGGGACAGGGGTCTATGGCTACACCTTC
.,TRBJ1-2,TRBD1,TRBV28,CASSSSGGFYGYTF,TGTGCCAGCAGTTCATCAGGGGGATTCTATGGCTACACCTTC
.,TRBJ2-3,TRBD2,TRBV7-2,CASSLAMVAGTRTDTQYF,TGTGCCAGCAGCTTAGCGATGGTAGCGGGGACTCGGACGGATACGCAGTATTTT
few,TRBJ1-2,.,TRBV7-2,CASSLAGKVLGYGYTF,TGTGCCAGCAGCTTAGCTGGGAAGGTCCTCGGCTATGGCTACACCTTC
many,TRBJ1-1,.,TRBV5-1,CASSLVASNTEAFF,TGCGCCAGCAGCTTGGTGGCTTCGAACACTGAAGCTTTCTTT